What follows are 31 T cell receptor beta chains derived from one specimen sequenced in a study of blood T cell repertoires in COVID-19. Assay: immunoSEQ multiplex PCR; the TCRdb copy retains only in-frame clones and omits some. This repertoire shows about 30,000 clones, roughly 85% found once; its top ten account for about 8.6%. Material for sequencing was peripheral blood. The receptor set was obtained from a man older than 75 with active COVID-19.

The chain combines TRBV7-3 with TRBJ2-3, with TRBD2 matching 8 bases. Germline loops: CDR1 SGHTA, CDR2 FQGTGA. Trimming removed 4 bases from V and 0 bases from J; junction bases left unmatched: 6. This CDR3 is 16 amino acids long. Here the CDR3 reads CASSYGGAPSTDTQYF. DNA of the CDR3: TGTGCCAGCAGCTACGGGGGGGCCCCAAGCACAGATACGCAGTATTTT.

J is TRBJ2-1 and V is TRBV7-3, with TRBD2 matching over 10 bases. The germline CDR1 and CDR2 sequences are SGHTA and FQGTGA. J was trimmed by 0 bases and V by 1 base; bases with no gene match: 3. This CDR3 is built from 17 residues. The CDR3 DNA reads as TGTGCCAGCAGCTTAAATCCTAGCGGGAGCTCCTACAATGAGCAGTTCTTC. Amino acids: CASSLNPSGSSYNEQFF.

This clone was counted between two and nine times. The chain employs TRBV19 and TRBJ2-1; 7 positions agree with TRBD1. Germline V lookup: CDR1 LNHDA, CDR2 SQIVND (reference sequence). This CDR3 region has 14 residues. J was trimmed by 5 bases and V by 5 bases; bases with no gene match: 6. The CDR3 loop reads CASSPGTVHNEQFF. CDR3 coding DNA: TGTGCCAGTAGTCCCGGGACAGTACACAATGAGCAGTTCTTC.

V usage is TRBV27 and J usage is TRBJ1-5, with unresolved D. Per germline, CDR1 MNHEY and CDR2 SMNVEV (reference sequence). The CDR3 extends over 14 amino acids. Trimming removed 3 bases at V and 6 bases at J, with 12 bases between. Here the CDR3 DNA reads TGTGCCAGCAGTTTCGGCGGAGGTGGTCAGCCCCAGCATTTT. This translates into CASSFGGGGQPQHF.

CDR3 protein: CASRPDRLNTEAFF. Here the CDR3 DNA reads TGTGCCAGCAGACCAGACAGGCTGAACACTGAAGCTTTCTTT. The gene calls are TRBV2 and TRBJ1-1; a possible D gene is TRBD1 (6 bases). The CDR3 has 14 amino acids. Per the germline V gene, CDR1 is SNHLY and CDR2 is FYNNEI. The V and J ends lost 6 bases and 0 bases respectively, with 11 bases between them.

This chain links TRBV19 with TRBJ2-7; D might be TRBD1 (6 bases). The V gene lost 2 bases and the J gene lost 5 bases, with 13 bases spanning the gap. In germline, CDR1 is LNHDA, CDR2 SQIVND (reference sequence). The CDR3 spans 14 residues. This chain's CDR3 is CASSIRGSVHEQYF. In nucleotides, the CDR3 is TGTGCCAGTAGTATAAGGGGGTCGGTCCACGAGCAGTACTTC.

The genes are TRBV5-6 and TRBJ1-2; the D gene is possibly TRBD1 (6 bases). The V and J ends lost 4 bases and 4 bases respectively, with 8 bases between them. The CDR3 covers 12 residues. The germline V gene has CDR1 SGHDT and CDR2 YYEEEE. This CDR3 reads CASSRDIYGYTF. CDR3 nucleotides: TGTGCCAGCAGCCGGGACATCTATGGCTACACCTTC.

This chain connects TRBV5-4 to TRBJ1-1; D unresolved. Trimming pared 4 bases from V and 6 bases from J, leaving 19 bases between. Germline CDR1 reads SGHNT; CDR2 reads YYREEE (reference sequence). The length of the CDR3 is 15 residues. Here the CDR3 reads CASSPEVLPSSEAFF. CDR3 coding DNA: TGTGCCAGCAGCCCGGAGGTGCTCCCGTCGTCTGAAGCTTTCTTT.

The chain joins TRBV6-5 to TRBJ2-7; 9 bases agree with TRBD2. V lost 6 bases and J lost 0; bases outside the gene matches: 6. The germline V gene encodes CDR1 MNHEY and CDR2 SVGAGI. The CDR3 spans 15 residues. The CDR3, as DNA: TGTGCCAGCAGGCAGCGGGGGGTCAACTCCTACGAGCAGTACTTC. Amino acid sequence: CASRQRGVNSYEQYF.

The DNA for the CDR3 is TGTGCCAGCAGTCCCCGGGAGACCCAGTACTTC. This translates into CASSPRETQYF. The chain links TRBV28 to TRBJ2-5; no definite D call. This CDR3 is 11 amino acids long. Trimming removed 5 bases at V and 5 bases at J, with 6 bases between. Germline values: CDR1 MDHEN, CDR2 SYDVKM.

The chain recombines TRBV11-3 with TRBJ2-2; the match to TRBD1 covers 7 bases. V shed 4 bases, J shed 0 bases, and the junction held 8 bases outside the gene matches. CDR1 and CDR2 from the germline V gene are SGHNT and YENEEA. The CDR3 consists of 17 residues. The CDR3 bases are TGTGCCAGCAGCTCGGGACAGCGAGGAACGAACACCGGGGAGCTGTTTTTT. Translating gives CASSSGQRGTNTGELFF.

This clone showed up just once. The chain links TRBV5-1 to TRBJ2-3, with D possibly TRBD1 on 6 matching bases. V lost 4 bases and J lost 2, with 14 bases in between. The length of the CDR3 is 15 residues. Germline V gene sequence: CDR1 SGHRS, CDR2 YFSETQ. This CDR3 reads CASSGQGNPTDTQYF. CDR3 in DNA: TGCGCCAGCAGCGGGCAGGGGAATCCCACAGATACGCAGTATTTT.

The chain uses TRBV7-2 and TRBJ1-2; TRBD1 is a possible D gene (6 bases). This CDR3 comprises 14 residues. V lost 1 base to trimming and J lost 4 bases, with 10 bases between them. Germline CDR1 reads SGHTA; CDR2 reads FQGNSA. The CDR3 DNA is TGTGCCAGCAGCTTAGTTCTAGGGGGCTATGGCTACACCTTC. This codes for CASSLVLGGYGYTF. The full variable domain, its missing parts supplied by reference TRBV7-2 and TRBJ1-2, is GAGVSQSPSNKVTEKGKDVELRCDPISGHTALYWYRQSLGQGLEFLIYFQGNSAPDKSGLPSDRFSAERTGGSVSTLTIQRTQQEDSAVYLCASSLVLGGYGYTFGSGTRLTVV.

The rearrangement links TRBV9 to TRBJ2-4; perhaps TRBD1 as D (6 bases). Germline CDR1 reads SGDLS; CDR2 reads YYNGEE. V shed 4 bases and J shed 0 bases, with 17 bases lying between them. This CDR3 is built from 17 residues. CDR3 bases: TGTGCCAGCAGCCCCATTGGACAGTTGGGAGCCAAAAACATTCAGTACTTC. As protein: CASSPIGQLGAKNIQYF.

This chain joins TRBV9 and TRBJ2-7; 8 nucleotides line up with TRBD1. V gave up 4 bases and J gave up 6 bases; unmatched junction bases: 12. Germline CDR1 and CDR2: SGDLS and YYNGEE. This CDR3 has 15 residues. CDR3 coding DNA: TGTGCCAGCAGCCCAGGACAGGGTCTTTCCCCCGAGCAGTACTTC. Protein product: CASSPGQGLSPEQYF.

The CDR3, as DNA: TGTGCCAGCAGCTTACTGGACAGGGAAGAGACCCAGTACTTC. Its translation: CASSLLDREETQYF. The chain carries TRBV7-8 and TRBJ2-5, with TRBD1 identical over 8 bases. The CDR3 totals 14 residues. In germline, CDR1 is SGHVS, CDR2 FQNEAQ. V lost 2 bases and J lost 3; bases outside the gene matches: 2.

This chain joins TRBV2 and TRBJ2-2; no clear D gene. The CDR3 extends over 15 amino acids. Germline lookup yields CDR1 SNHLY and CDR2 FYNNEI. V was clipped by 3 bases and J by 7 bases, with 15 bases between them. CDR3 residues: CASSEGSTTDGELFF. CDR3 DNA: TGTGCCAGCAGTGAGGGCTCTACCACCGACGGGGAGCTGTTTTTT.

The chain uses TRBV20-1 and TRBJ2-7; D remains unclear. Deletions cut 3 bases from V and 1 base from J, with 7 bases between. CDR1 is DFQATT, CDR2 SNEGSKA, per germline (reference sequence). The length of the CDR3 is 12 residues. The CDR3 here is CSASIQSYEQYF. The CDR3, as DNA: TGCAGTGCTAGTATTCAATCCTACGAGCAGTACTTC.

V and J are TRBV5-4 and TRBJ2-2; 7 bases line up with TRBD1. With V trimmed by 5 bases and J by 2 bases, 3 bases remained unmatched. The CDR3 extends over 14 amino acids. Germline V gene lookup returns CDR1 SGHNT and CDR2 YYREEE (reference sequence). CDR3 amino acids: CASRGQANTGELFF. The CDR3, as DNA: TGTGCCAGCAGAGGACAGGCCAACACCGGGGAGCTGTTTTTT.

This chain connects TRBV5-1 to TRBJ2-7, with D uncertain. This CDR3 has 13 residues. Germline assignment: CDR1 SGHRS and CDR2 YFSETQ. Deletions cut 1 base from V and 6 bases from J, with 11 bases between. CDR3 bases: TGCGCCAGCAGCTTGACCTCGAAGAGCGAGCAGTACTTC. Its translation is CASSLTSKSEQYF. Full variable domain (missing parts from reference TRBV5-1 and TRBJ2-7): KAGVTQTPRYLIKTRGQQVTLSCSPISGHRSVSWYQQTPGQGLQFLFEYFSETQRNKGNFPGRFSGRQFSNSRSEMNVSTLELGDSALYLCASSLTSKSEQYFGPGTRLTVT.

The chain uses TRBV5-4 and TRBJ2-6; 8 nucleotides line up with TRBD1. The length of the CDR3 is 17 residues. Germline V gene data show CDR1 as SGHNT and CDR2 as YYREEE (reference sequence). J lost 0 bases, V lost 3 bases, and 5 bases had no gene match. The CDR3 nucleotides read TGTGCCAGCAGCTCCGGACAGGGTAGCTCTGGGGCCAACGTCCTGACTTTC. Translation: CASSSGQGSSGANVLTF.

The chain carries TRBV11-1 and TRBJ2-7, with 8 bases that match TRBD1. This CDR3 is 15 amino acids long. CDR1 and CDR2 from the germline V gene are SGHAT and FQDESV (reference sequence). V shed 4 bases and J 0 bases; nucleotides not matched to a gene: 5. CDR3 coding DNA: TGTGCCAGCAGCTCCGTGGACAGGGCCTCCTACGAGCAGTACTTC. This sequence encodes CASSSVDRASYEQYF.

This chain links TRBV19 with TRBJ1-5; 8 nucleotides align to TRBD1. The length of the CDR3 is 13 residues. V dropped 9 bases and J dropped 5; count of bases not matched to a gene: 6. Germline V gene sequence: CDR1 LNHDA, CDR2 SQIVND (reference sequence). In DNA form, the CDR3 reads TGTGCCAGCCAGACAGGGGCCCATCAGCCCCAGCATTTT. Translation gives CASQTGAHQPQHF.

The CDR3 loop reads CAARTSTSNTIYF. The DNA for the CDR3 is TGTGCCGCAAGGACATCGACGAGTAACACCATATATTTT. The J gene is TRBJ1-3, the V gene TRBV19, with TRBD1 as a possible D gene (5 bases). V gave up 11 bases and J gave up 7 bases, with 18 bases separating them. The CDR3 spans 13 residues. The V gene's germline CDR1 is LNHDA and CDR2 SQIVND (reference sequence).

The chain is built from TRBV7-9 and TRBJ2-7, with D uncertain. The CDR3 sequence is 14 residues long. Per germline, CDR1 SEHNR and CDR2 FQNEAQ (reference sequence). V lost 5 bases to trimming and J lost 4 bases, with 15 bases between them. The CDR3: CASSPLGGAYEQYF. The CDR3 coding sequence is TGTGCCAGCAGCCCACTCGGTGGAGCGTACGAGCAGTACTTC.

The CDR3 nucleotides are TGTGCCAGCGGGGACAGGGTCGACTATGGCTACACCTTC. It yields the protein CASGDRVDYGYTF. This chain joins TRBV5-5 and TRBJ1-2; TRBD1 matches at 9 bases. CDR1 and CDR2 (germline): SGHKS, YYEKEE (reference sequence). The V segment lost 7 bases and the J segment 3 bases; nucleotides outside the gene matches: 4. This CDR3 spans 13 amino acids. Using reference TRBV5-5 and TRBJ1-2 for the parts outside the CDR3, the full variable domain is DAGVTQSPTHLIKTRGQQVTLRCSPISGHKSVSWYQQVLGQGPQFIFQYYEKEERGRGNFPDRFSARQFPNYSSELNVNALLLGDSALYLCASGDRVDYGYTFGSGTRLTVV.

This clone occurred once. The genes are TRBV18 and TRBJ1-1; a weak D match, TRBD1 (5 bases). This CDR3 has 16 amino acids. V shed 2 bases and J shed 5 bases, with 18 bases lying between them. Germline values: CDR1 KGHSH, CDR2 LQKENI. The CDR3 protein is CASSPNWRDPLTEAFF. CDR3 coding DNA: TGTGCCAGCTCACCAAATTGGAGGGACCCTCTAACTGAAGCTTTCTTT.

The J gene is TRBJ1-1, the V gene TRBV5-1, with TRBD1 as a possible D gene (6 bases). Germline loops: CDR1 SGHRS, CDR2 YFSETQ. The CDR3 has 17 amino acids. The V end was cut by 0 bases, the J end by 0 bases, with 15 bases between. As DNA, the CDR3 is TGCGCCAGCAGCTTGGTGTCCACCCAGGGGATGAACACTGAAGCTTTCTTT. Protein: CASSLVSTQGMNTEAFF. Full variable domain (remainder filled in from reference TRBV5-1 and TRBJ1-1): KAGVTQTPRYLIKTRGQQVTLSCSPISGHRSVSWYQQTPGQGLQFLFEYFSETQRNKGNFPGRFSGRQFSNSRSEMNVSTLELGDSALYLCASSLVSTQGMNTEAFFGQGTRLTVV.

J is TRBJ2-1 and V is TRBV13; D is possibly TRBD1 (6 bases). The CDR3 contains 16 residues. Germline CDR1 reads PRHDT; CDR2 reads FYEKMQ (reference sequence). V was pared by 2 bases and J by 6 bases, with 17 bases between. The CDR3 protein is CASSLNGQGWANEQFF. In DNA form, the CDR3 reads TGTGCCAGCAGCTTAAACGGGCAGGGGTGGGCCAATGAGCAGTTCTTC.

The chain links TRBV9 to TRBJ2-7; no definite D call. Per the germline V gene, CDR1 is SGDLS and CDR2 is YYNGEE. V shed 2 bases and J shed 0 bases, with 15 bases lying between them. This CDR3 contains 16 residues. CDR3 residues: CASSVALRRYSYEQYF. The CDR3 nucleotides are TGTGCCAGCAGCGTCGCCCTGAGGAGATACTCCTACGAGCAGTACTTC.

This chain links TRBV28 with TRBJ1-5; no clear D. The germline V gene has CDR1 MDHEN and CDR2 SYDVKM. V lost 4 bases and J lost 9, with 10 bases in between. The CDR3 length is 12 residues. CDR3 sequence: CASSSQVAPQHF. The DNA for the CDR3 is TGTGCCAGCAGTTCGCAGGTCGCGCCCCAGCATTTT.